This T cell receptor beta chain was found in a study of blood T cell repertoires in COVID-19. Cohort allocation depended upon clinical history that participants reported. Before being deemed recovered, Cohort 3 donors had two negative PCRs, clearance, or symptom resolution. Sequencing was performed with immunoSEQ multiplex PCR; in TCRdb, only in-frame clones are kept and a portion is missing. The profile shows about 180,000 clones, 88% of them singletons. Germline V gene lookup returns CDR1 MNHEY and CDR2 SVGEGT. This CDR3 region has 12 residues. The germline V and J ends were trimmed by 2 bases and 8 bases, with 7 bases remaining between them.

This chain links TRBV6-2 or TRBV6-3 with TRBJ1-5; the D is unclear. The specimen was PBMCs or T cells enriched from blood (not recorded which). The sequence came from a woman between 18 and 30 years old who had recovered from COVID-19. As DNA, the CDR3 is TGTGCCAGCAGTTACCCTCCTGAGCCCCAGCATTTT. Protein: CASSYPPEPQHF.